Listed here are 29 T cell receptor beta chains from one sample, sequenced in a study of spatial heterogeneity in lung cancer. Time point specified: sample taken at primary tumor resection. TCRdb processed the 5' RACE reads anew with MiXCR; each CDR3 protein has one entry. The sample shows roughly 9,900 distinct CDR3 sequences, 6.3% of them seen only once. The antigens these receptors bind are not known. Study-wide results and limits: Tumoral mutation counts were tracked by counts of expanded intratumoral alpha and beta TCRs.

The sequencing used lung tumor tissue, collected at surgery. The receptor source for this set is a female donor with early-stage non-small cell lung cancer.

In this sample, this clonotype turned up many times. V usage is TRBV7-6 and J usage is TRBJ2-3, with unresolved D. V shed 5 bases and J shed 2 bases, with 11 bases lying between them. This CDR3 comprises 14 residues. CDR1 is SGHVS and CDR2 is FNYEAQ in the germline V gene. CDR3 nucleotide sequence: TGTGCCAGCAGCGAGCAGGTCTACACAGATACGCAGTATTTT. Translating it yields CASSEQVYTDTQYF.

There are a few counts of this clonotype. This sequence joins TRBV5-1 and TRBJ2-1; 9 bases are a match to TRBD1. The germline CDR1 and CDR2 sequences are SGHRS and YFSETQ. Trimming took 3 bases from V and 1 from J; bases not matched to a gene: 8. The CDR3 extends over 17 amino acids. The CDR3 loop is CASSSMTGTGSYNEQFF. CDR3 sequence (DNA): TGCGCCAGCAGCTCCATGACAGGGACAGGGTCCTACAATGAGCAGTTCTTC.

This clonotype showed up many times. The J gene is TRBJ2-1, the V gene TRBV5-1, with D tentatively TRBD2 (6 bases). The CDR3 has 16 residues. V was clipped by 0 bases and J by 3 bases, with 13 bases between them. CDR1 and CDR2 from the germline V gene are SGHRS and YFSETQ. CDR3 DNA sequence: TGCGCCAGCAGCTTGGGCCCACCCGGGAGCTACAATGAGCAGTTCTTC. This gives the protein CASSLGPPGSYNEQFF.

This clonotype was detected only a few times. This chain connects TRBV10-3 to TRBJ2-7; 16 bases fit TRBD2. The germline V gene has CDR1 ENHRY and CDR2 SYGVKD. Germline trimming cut 4 bases from V and 0 bases from J; bases unmatched to any gene: 18. This CDR3 has 22 residues. In DNA, the CDR3 is TGTGCCATCAGTGGGACCTCGGGACTAGCGGGAGGGAAACTACTTAACTCCTACGAGCAGTACTTC. It codes for CAISGTSGLAGGKLLNSYEQYF.

This clonotype showed up just a few times. This chain joins TRBV28 and TRBJ1-1; unclear D gene. Germline V gene sequence: CDR1 MDHEN, CDR2 SYDVKM. The CDR3 runs 11 residues. V was shortened by 6 bases and J by 7 bases, with 9 bases between the two germline ends. CDR3 coding DNA: TGTGCCAGCAGGTGGGCACATGAAGCTTTCTTT. Translation: CASRWAHEAFF.

This clonotype was seen repeatedly, ten times or more. This chain's CDR3 is CASRRLAGVGEQFF. The CDR3 DNA is TGTGCCAGCAGAAGACTAGCGGGAGTAGGCGAGCAGTTCTTC. The chain is built from TRBV2 and TRBJ2-1; 12 bases align to TRBD2. The CDR3 consists of 14 residues. V lost 6 bases and J lost 10; bases outside the gene matches: 7. Germline lookup yields CDR1 SNHLY and CDR2 FYNNEI. The full variable domain, with the rest looked up from reference TRBV2 and TRBJ2-1, is EPEVTQTPSHQVTQMGQEVILRCVPISNHLYFYWYRQILGQKVEFLVSFYNNEISEKSEIFDDQFSVERPDGSNFTLKIRSTKLEDSAMYFCASRRLAGVGEQFFGPGTRLTVL.

Judged by abundance, this clonotype is medium-sized (0.01 to 0.1%). The chain combines TRBV20-1 with TRBJ1-5; D perhaps matches TRBD1 (5 bases). The CDR3 spans 13 residues. Germline V gene lookup returns CDR1 DFQATT and CDR2 SNEGSKA (reference sequence). V gave up 1 base and J gave up 5 bases, with 9 bases separating them. The CDR3 region has the DNA TGCAGTGCTAGAGGCCAGGGCGATCAGCCCCAGCATTTT. It specifies CSARGQGDQPQHF.

Many counts were recorded for this clonotype. This sequence joins TRBV7-2 and TRBJ1-5; perhaps TRBD1 as D (6 bases). CDR3 length: 16 residues. Between the trimmed V and J ends, which lost 1 base and 1 base, there was a span of 11 bases. CDR1 is SGHTA, CDR2 FQGNSA, per germline. CDR3 residues: CASSLDSGVSNQPQHF. The CDR3, as DNA: TGTGCCAGCAGCTTAGATTCAGGGGTGAGCAATCAGCCCCAGCATTTT. Together with reference TRBV7-2 and TRBJ1-5, the CDR3 gives the full variable domain: GAGVSQSPSNKVTEKGKDVELRCDPISGHTALYWYRQSLGQGLEFLIYFQGNSAPDKSGLPSDRFSAERTGGSVSTLTIQRTQQEDSAVYLCASSLDSGVSNQPQHFGDGTRLSIL.

This clonotype is labeled as medium-sized. The chain employs TRBV28 and TRBJ2-6; D may match TRBD1 or TRBD2 (6 bases each). This CDR3 has 16 residues. The V end lost 7 bases, the J end lost 0 bases, and 13 bases lay between the germline ends. Germline values: CDR1 MDHEN, CDR2 SYDVKM. The DNA for the CDR3 is TGTGCCAGCACCTATCCGGGGGCCTCTGGGGCCAACGTCCTGACTTTC. Translating it yields CASTYPGASGANVLTF.

By frequency in the sample, this clonotype is medium-sized. The J gene is TRBJ2-1, the V gene TRBV6-2 or TRBV6-3; no reliable D call. The germline V and J ends were trimmed by 5 bases and 9 bases, with 17 bases remaining between them. Germline lookup yields CDR1 MNHEY and CDR2 SVGEGT. There are 14 residues in the CDR3. The CDR3 protein is CASSPITPEREQFF. The DNA of the CDR3 is TGTGCCAGCAGTCCTATAACTCCGGAGCGTGAGCAGTTCTTC.

The V and J genes are TRBV29-1 and TRBJ1-1; unclear D gene. The CDR3 runs 10 residues. Trimming removed 7 bases from V and 5 bases from J, with 8 bases in between. Germline CDR1 reads SQVTM; CDR2 reads ANQGSEA. The CDR3 sequence is CSAGLTEAFF. CDR3 nucleotide sequence: TGCAGCGCCGGGTTAACTGAAGCTTTCTTT.

The sample holds many counts of this clonotype. Here the CDR3 DNA reads TGCAGTGCTTTTGGATCGAAGGCCCAAGAGACCCAGTACTTC. This codes for CSAFGSKAQETQYF. The chain joins TRBV20-1 to TRBJ2-5; D gene unclear. Germline CDR1 and CDR2: DFQATT and SNEGSKA (reference sequence). The germline V and J ends were trimmed by 5 bases and 1 base, with 14 bases remaining between them. This CDR3 has 14 residues.

This clonotype turned up a few times. The V gene is TRBV28, the J gene TRBJ2-1; weak D call: TRBD2 (5 bases). The V end lost 7 bases, the J end lost 4 bases, and 17 bases lay between the germline ends. Germline V gives CDR1 MDHEN, CDR2 SYDVKM. There are 15 residues in the CDR3. The CDR3 nucleotides read TGTGCCAGCATCCAAGCGGAGCCTCCTTACAATGAGCAGTTCTTC. Protein product: CASIQAEPPYNEQFF.

This clonotype was recorded only once. J is TRBJ2-2 and V is TRBV9, with D perhaps assigned TRBD1 or TRBD2 (6 bases each). Trimming removed 0 bases from V and 5 bases from J, with 11 bases in between. The CDR3 runs to 15 residues. CDR1 is SGDLS, CDR2 YYNGEE, per germline. The CDR3: CASSVATGRTGELFF. The CDR3 DNA follows: TGTGCCAGCAGCGTAGCCACAGGGAGGACCGGGGAGCTGTTTTTT.

By its share, this clonotype is medium-sized. The chain links TRBV4-3 to TRBJ2-5, with D unclear. Germline-derived CDR1 and CDR2 are LGHNA and YSLEER. The V and J ends lost 0 bases and 7 bases respectively, with 21 bases between them. The CDR3 contains 17 residues. The CDR3 protein is CASSQDLAAGSGGTQYF. The CDR3, as DNA: TGCGCCAGCAGCCAAGATTTGGCGGCAGGTAGTGGTGGGACCCAGTACTTC.

The table lists this clonotype with a few counts. The rearrangement joins TRBV28 to TRBJ1-1; D uncertain. Germline CDR1 and CDR2: MDHEN and SYDVKM. Trimming stripped 6 bases from V and 4 bases from J, with 21 bases between. The CDR3 contains 16 residues. The CDR3 region has the DNA TGTGCCAGCAGCTCTCCGGCGGACCGATCGACCACTGAAGCTTTCTTT. Protein: CASSSPADRSTTEAFF.

This clonotype is medium-sized. This chain links TRBV20-1 with TRBJ1-5; TRBD1 is a possible D gene (6 bases). The V gene's germline CDR1 is DFQATT and CDR2 SNEGSKA (reference sequence). The CDR3 runs 16 residues. V shed 0 bases and J shed 4 bases, with 16 bases lying between them. In DNA, the CDR3 is TGCAGTGCTAGAGATCGCAGGGGTCCTGAGAATCAGCCCCAGCATTTT. This encodes CSARDRRGPENQPQHF.

This chain connects TRBV28 to TRBJ2-1; TRBD1 matches 8 bases. V shed 6 bases and J 4 bases; nucleotides not matched to a gene: 2. This CDR3 spans 13 amino acids. Per germline, CDR1 MDHEN and CDR2 SYDVKM. CDR3 nucleotide sequence: TGTGCCAGCAGCCGGACAGGGTACAATGAGCAGTTCTTC. It specifies CASSRTGYNEQFF.

The CDR3 bases are TGTGCCAGCAGTTCCCGGGGTAGCGGCGCAGATACGCAGTATTTT. It codes for CASSSRGSGADTQYF. The chain links TRBV7-2 to TRBJ2-3; possible D gene TRBD2, 6 bases. The ends were cut back, 6 bases at V and 4 bases at J, with 17 bases in the middle. This CDR3 comprises 15 residues. Germline V gives CDR1 SGHTA, CDR2 FQGNSA. Based on the CDR3 plus reference TRBV7-2 and TRBJ2-3, the full variable domain is GAGVSQSPSNKVTEKGKDVELRCDPISGHTALYWYRQSLGQGLEFLIYFQGNSAPDKSGLPSDRFSAERTGGSVSTLTIQRTQQEDSAVYLCASSSRGSGADTQYFGPGTRLTVL.

Within the sample, this clonotype is medium-sized. V is TRBV19 and J is TRBJ2-1, with TRBD2 identical over 13 bases. The CDR3 consists of 18 residues. Germline V gene sequence: CDR1 LNHDA, CDR2 SQIVND (reference sequence). J lost 4 bases, V lost 5 bases, and 11 bases had no gene match. The CDR3: CASSFDSLAGGSYNEQFF. The CDR3 nucleotides read TGTGCCAGTAGTTTCGACTCACTAGCGGGAGGGTCTTACAATGAGCAGTTCTTC.

This clonotype was picked up many times. CDR3 amino acids: CASSVGVATRVYF. In DNA, the CDR3 is TGTGCCAGCAGCGTAGGGGTCGCGACTAGAGTCTATTTT. V usage is TRBV9 and J usage is TRBJ2-3, with D perhaps TRBD2 (6 bases). Germline V gives CDR1 SGDLS, CDR2 YYNGEE. The CDR3 covers 13 residues. The germline V and J ends were trimmed by 0 bases and 15 bases, with 17 bases remaining between them.

This clonotype was seen a few times. The genes are TRBV7-2 and TRBJ1-5; 7 bases map to TRBD1. Germline loops: CDR1 SGHTA, CDR2 FQGNSA. The V segment lost 2 bases and the J segment 2 bases; nucleotides outside the gene matches: 0. CDR3 length equals 14 residues. CDR3 coding DNA: TGTGCCAGCAGCTTAACAGGGGGCAATCAGCCCCAGCATTTT. Protein: CASSLTGGNQPQHF. Complete variable domain (other parts from reference TRBV7-2 and TRBJ1-5): GAGVSQSPSNKVTEKGKDVELRCDPISGHTALYWYRQSLGQGLEFLIYFQGNSAPDKSGLPSDRFSAERTGGSVSTLTIQRTQQEDSAVYLCASSLTGGNQPQHFGDGTRLSIL.

Regarding this clonotype: A much larger clone sits a single nucleotide away, making a read error possible. The J gene is TRBJ1-5, the V gene TRBV6-6; D remains unclear. Per the germline V gene, CDR1 is MNHNY and CDR2 is SVGAGI (reference sequence). CDR3 length equals 13 residues. The CDR3 DNA reads TGTGCCAGCAGCCCCAGTTTGAATCAGCCCCGGCATTTT. Translated, it gives CASSPSLNQPRHF.

This clonotype is judged medium-sized (0.01 to 0.1%). The chain has TRBV5-1 and TRBJ1-3; D possibly corresponds to TRBD1 (6 bases). Germline loops: CDR1 SGHRS, CDR2 YFSETQ. CDR3 length: 19 amino acids. V was shortened by 5 bases and J by 1 base, with 25 bases between the two germline ends. The CDR3 nucleotides read TGCGCCAGCAGTCACACCGGGACAATTCGAGGAAAATCTGGAAACACCATATATTTT. This codes for CASSHTGTIRGKSGNTIYF.

Ten or more counts support this clonotype. V and J are TRBV7-2 and TRBJ2-7; 8 bases agree with TRBD2. V lost 5 bases, J lost 6 bases, and 9 bases stayed unmatched. The V gene's germline CDR1 is SGHTA and CDR2 FQGNSA. The CDR3 length is 14 residues. Written as DNA, the CDR3 is TGTGCCAGCAGCCCCGGACTAGCCGGGGGCGAGCAGTACTTC. Amino acids: CASSPGLAGGEQYF.

This clonotype has at least ten counts. This chain connects TRBV7-2 to TRBJ2-7; D remains unclear. The V end lost 2 bases, the J end lost 6 bases, and 8 bases lay between the germline ends. CDR1 is SGHTA, CDR2 FQGNSA, per germline. The CDR3 covers 12 residues. CDR3 in amino acids: CASSLLLAEQYF. The DNA for the CDR3 is TGTGCCAGCAGCTTATTGTTGGCCGAGCAGTACTTC.

This clonotype was recorded many times. V usage is TRBV2 and J usage is TRBJ1-5; no definite D call. Trimming left V 8 bases short and J 4 bases short, with 9 bases between. The CDR3 totals 12 residues. The V gene's germline CDR1 is SNHLY and CDR2 FYNNEI. CDR3 region: CASQEVNQPQHF. The CDR3 DNA follows: TGTGCCAGCCAAGAGGTTAATCAGCCCCAGCATTTT.

This clonotype was seen once. This chain uses TRBV5-1 with TRBJ2-7, with D uncertain. CDR1 and CDR2 (germline): SGHRS, YFSETQ. V lost 3 bases to trimming and J lost 3 bases, with 4 bases between them. This CDR3 has 11 residues. The CDR3 spells CASSSNYEQYF. The CDR3 DNA reads as TGCGCCAGCAGCTCAAACTACGAGCAGTACTTC. The whole variable domain, remainder taken from reference TRBV5-1 and TRBJ2-7, is KAGVTQTPRYLIKTRGQQVTLSCSPISGHRSVSWYQQTPGQGLQFLFEYFSETQRNKGNFPGRFSGRQFSNSRSEMNVSTLELGDSALYLCASSSNYEQYFGPGTRLTVT.

The chain combines TRBV10-3 with TRBJ2-7, with 7 nucleotides matching TRBD2. This CDR3 is 14 amino acids long. J gave up 7 bases and V 10 bases, and 16 bases lay outside the gene matches. Germline V gene lookup returns CDR1 ENHRY and CDR2 SYGVKD. The CDR3 coding sequence is TGTGCCACGACCCCCGATAGAGCGGGAAGGGAGCAGTACTTC. Encoded protein: CATTPDRAGREQYF.